This T cell receptor beta chain was recorded in a study of blood T cell repertoires in COVID-19. Worth noting for this clone: It is unclear where the CDR3 begins or ends on the DNA, so no DNA is shown, and the CDR3 is as TCRdb lists it.

Recovery among Cohort 3 donors was established by two negative PCRs, clearance, or symptom resolution. CDR1 MDHEN and CDR2 SYDVKM come from the germline V gene. From its first to its last residue, the CDR3 has 12 amino acids. Per the authors' pipeline: Nucleated cell counts were estimated from reference gene primer amplification. Method: immunoSEQ multiplex PCR; TCRdb's copy keeps in-frame clones and lacks some. The V and J calls and clone size are taken from that table; D and trimming were inferred from the DNA. The sample carries 250,000 or so clones, roughly 80% recorded once. Sequenced sample: PBMCs or T cells enriched from blood (not recorded which). The TCR originated in a man in his forties or fifties who had recovered from COVID-19. V is TRBV28 and J is TRBJ1-2. CDR3 region: CASSSSGYGYTF.